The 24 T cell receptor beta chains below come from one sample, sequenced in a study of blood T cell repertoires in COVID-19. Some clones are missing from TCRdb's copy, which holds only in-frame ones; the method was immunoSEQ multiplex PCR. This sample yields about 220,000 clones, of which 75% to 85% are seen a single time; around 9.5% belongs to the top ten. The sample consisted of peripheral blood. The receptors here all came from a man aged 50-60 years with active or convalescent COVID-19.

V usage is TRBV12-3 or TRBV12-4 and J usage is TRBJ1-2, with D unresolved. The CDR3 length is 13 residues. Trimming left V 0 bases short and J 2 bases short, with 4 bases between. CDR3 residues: CASSLARNYGYTF. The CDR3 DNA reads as TGTGCCAGCAGTTTAGCTCGGAACTATGGCTACACCTTC.

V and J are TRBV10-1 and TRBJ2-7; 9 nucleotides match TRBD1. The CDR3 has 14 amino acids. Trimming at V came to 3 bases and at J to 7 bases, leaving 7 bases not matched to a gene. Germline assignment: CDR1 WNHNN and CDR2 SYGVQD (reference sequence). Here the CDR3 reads CASSEWTGAWEQYV. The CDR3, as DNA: TGCGCCAGCAGTGAATGGACAGGGGCTTGGGAGCAGTACGTC.

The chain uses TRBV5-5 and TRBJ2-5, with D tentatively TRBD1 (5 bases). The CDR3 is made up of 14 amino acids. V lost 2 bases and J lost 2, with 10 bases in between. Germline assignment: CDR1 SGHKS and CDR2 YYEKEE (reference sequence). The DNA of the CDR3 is TGTGCCAGCAGCTTCGCCAGGGTGCAAGAGACCCAGTACTTC. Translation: CASSFARVQETQYF.

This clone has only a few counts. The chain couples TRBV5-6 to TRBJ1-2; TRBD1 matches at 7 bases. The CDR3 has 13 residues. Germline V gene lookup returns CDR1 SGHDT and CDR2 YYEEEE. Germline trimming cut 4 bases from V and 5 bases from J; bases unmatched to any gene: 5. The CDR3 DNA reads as TGTGCCAGCAGCAGACAGGGACGATATGGCTACACCTTC. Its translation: CASSRQGRYGYTF.

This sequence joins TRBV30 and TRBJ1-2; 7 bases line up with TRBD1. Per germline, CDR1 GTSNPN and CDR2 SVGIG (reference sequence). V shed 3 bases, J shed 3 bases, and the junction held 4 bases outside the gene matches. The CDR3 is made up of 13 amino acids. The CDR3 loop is CAWREDRYYGYTF. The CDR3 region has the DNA TGTGCCTGGAGGGAGGACAGGTACTATGGCTACACCTTC.

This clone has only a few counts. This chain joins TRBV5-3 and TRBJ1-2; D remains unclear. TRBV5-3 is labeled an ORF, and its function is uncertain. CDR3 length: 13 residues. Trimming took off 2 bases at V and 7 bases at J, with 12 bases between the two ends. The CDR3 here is CARSFVGGRGYTF. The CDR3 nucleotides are TGTGCCAGAAGCTTCGTCGGCGGGCGTGGCTACACCTTC.

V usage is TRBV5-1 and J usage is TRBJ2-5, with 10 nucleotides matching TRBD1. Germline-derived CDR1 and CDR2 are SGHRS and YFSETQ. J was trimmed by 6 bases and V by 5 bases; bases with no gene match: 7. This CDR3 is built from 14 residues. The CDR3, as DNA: TGCGCCAGCAGACTGGACAGGGGGTCGAAGACCCAGTACTTC. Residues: CASRLDRGSKTQYF.

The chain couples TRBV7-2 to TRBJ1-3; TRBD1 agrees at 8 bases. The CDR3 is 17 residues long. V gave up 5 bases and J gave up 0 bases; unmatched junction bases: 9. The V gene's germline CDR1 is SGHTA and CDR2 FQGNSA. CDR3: CASSIRDRFYSGNTIYF. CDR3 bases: TGTGCCAGCAGCATACGGGACAGGTTCTACTCTGGAAACACCATATATTTT.

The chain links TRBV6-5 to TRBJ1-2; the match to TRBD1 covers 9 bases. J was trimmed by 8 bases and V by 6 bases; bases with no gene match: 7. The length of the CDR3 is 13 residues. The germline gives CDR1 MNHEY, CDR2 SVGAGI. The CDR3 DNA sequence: TGTGCCAGCAGATTACAGGGGGCAGGGGGCTACACCTTC. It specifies CASRLQGAGGYTF.

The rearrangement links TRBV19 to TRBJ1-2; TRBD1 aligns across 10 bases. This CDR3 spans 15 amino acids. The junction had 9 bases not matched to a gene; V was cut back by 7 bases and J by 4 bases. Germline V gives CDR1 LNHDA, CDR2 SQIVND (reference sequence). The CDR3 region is CASKRGQGSGYGYTF. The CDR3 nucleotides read TGTGCCAGTAAAAGGGGACAGGGGAGCGGCTATGGCTACACCTTC.

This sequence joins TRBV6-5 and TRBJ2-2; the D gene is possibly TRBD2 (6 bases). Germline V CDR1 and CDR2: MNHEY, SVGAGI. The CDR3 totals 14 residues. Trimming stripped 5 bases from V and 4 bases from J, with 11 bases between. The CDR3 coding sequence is TGTGCCAGCAGTCTAACTAGCCCCACCGGGGAGCTGTTTTTT. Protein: CASSLTSPTGELFF.

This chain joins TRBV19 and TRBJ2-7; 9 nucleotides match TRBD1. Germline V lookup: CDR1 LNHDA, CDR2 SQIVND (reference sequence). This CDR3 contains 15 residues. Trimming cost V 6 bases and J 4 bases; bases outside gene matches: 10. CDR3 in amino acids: CASRGNRDRVYEQYF. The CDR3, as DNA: TGTGCCAGTAGAGGAAACCGGGACAGGGTTTACGAGCAGTACTTC.

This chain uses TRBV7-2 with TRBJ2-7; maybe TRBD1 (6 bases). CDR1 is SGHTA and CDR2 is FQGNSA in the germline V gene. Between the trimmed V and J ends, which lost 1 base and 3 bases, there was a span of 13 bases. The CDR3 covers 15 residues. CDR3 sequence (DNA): TGTGCCAGCAGCTTAGAGTGGGGGCTGGGCTACGAGCAGTACTTC. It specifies CASSLEWGLGYEQYF. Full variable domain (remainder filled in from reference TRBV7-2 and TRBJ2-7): GAGVSQSPSNKVTEKGKDVELRCDPISGHTALYWYRQSLGQGLEFLIYFQGNSAPDKSGLPSDRFSAERTGGSVSTLTIQRTQQEDSAVYLCASSLEWGLGYEQYFGPGTRLTVT.

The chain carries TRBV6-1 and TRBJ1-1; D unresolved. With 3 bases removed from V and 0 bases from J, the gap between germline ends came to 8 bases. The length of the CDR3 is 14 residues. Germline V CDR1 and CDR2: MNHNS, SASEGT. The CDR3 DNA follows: TGTGCCAGCAGTGAGGGCAATATGAACACTGAAGCTTTCTTT. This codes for CASSEGNMNTEAFF.

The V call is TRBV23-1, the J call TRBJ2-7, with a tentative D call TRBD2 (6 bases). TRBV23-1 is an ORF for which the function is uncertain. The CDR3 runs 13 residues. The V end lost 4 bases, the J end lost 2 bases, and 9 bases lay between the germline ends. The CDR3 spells CASSRGVPYEQYV. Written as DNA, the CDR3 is TGCGCCAGCAGTCGGGGGGTCCCCTACGAGCAGTACGTC.

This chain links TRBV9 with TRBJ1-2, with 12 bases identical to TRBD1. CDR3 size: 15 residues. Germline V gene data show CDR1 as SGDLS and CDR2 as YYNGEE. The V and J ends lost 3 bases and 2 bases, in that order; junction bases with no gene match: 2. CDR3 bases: TGTGCCAGCAGCGGCGGGACAGGGGGCAACTATGGCTACACCTTC. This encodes CASSGGTGGNYGYTF.

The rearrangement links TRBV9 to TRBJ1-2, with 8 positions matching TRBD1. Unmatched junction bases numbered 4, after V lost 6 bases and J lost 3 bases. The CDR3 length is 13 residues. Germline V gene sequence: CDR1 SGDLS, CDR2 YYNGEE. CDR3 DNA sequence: TGTGCCAGCATCATACAGGGGGACTATGGCTACACCTTC. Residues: CASIIQGDYGYTF.

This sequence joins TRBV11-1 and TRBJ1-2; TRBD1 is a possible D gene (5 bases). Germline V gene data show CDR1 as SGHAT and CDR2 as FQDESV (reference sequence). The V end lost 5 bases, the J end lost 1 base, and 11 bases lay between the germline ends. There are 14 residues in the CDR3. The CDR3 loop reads CASSPGRNNYGYTF. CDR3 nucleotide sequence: TGTGCCAGCAGCCCAGGGAGGAATAACTATGGCTACACCTTC.

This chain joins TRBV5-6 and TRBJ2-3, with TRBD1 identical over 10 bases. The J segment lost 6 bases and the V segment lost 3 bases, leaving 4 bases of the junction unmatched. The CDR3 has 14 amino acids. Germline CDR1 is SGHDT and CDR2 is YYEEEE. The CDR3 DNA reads TGTGCCAGCAGCTCCCGACAGGGGGCGGATACGCAGTATTTT. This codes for CASSSRQGADTQYF.

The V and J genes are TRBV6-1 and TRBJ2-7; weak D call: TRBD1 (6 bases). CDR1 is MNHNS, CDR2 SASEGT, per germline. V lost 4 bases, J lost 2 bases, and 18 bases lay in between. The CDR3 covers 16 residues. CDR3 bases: TGTGCCAGCAGTGCTTCGGACAGCGCCTTAACCTACGAGCAGTACTTC. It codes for CASSASDSALTYEQYF.

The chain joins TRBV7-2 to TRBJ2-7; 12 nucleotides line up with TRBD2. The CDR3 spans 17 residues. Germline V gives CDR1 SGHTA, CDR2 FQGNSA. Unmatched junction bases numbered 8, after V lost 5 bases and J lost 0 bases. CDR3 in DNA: TGTGCCAGCAGCCTTCGGACTAGCGGGGATGGCTCCTACGAGCAGTACTTC. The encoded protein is CASSLRTSGDGSYEQYF.

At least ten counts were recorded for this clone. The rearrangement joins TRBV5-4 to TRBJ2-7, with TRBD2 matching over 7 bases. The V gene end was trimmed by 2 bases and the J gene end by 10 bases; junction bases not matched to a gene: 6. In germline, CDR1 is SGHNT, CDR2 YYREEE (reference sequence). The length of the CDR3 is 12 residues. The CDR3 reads CASSFGGSDQYF. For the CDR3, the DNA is TGTGCCAGCAGCTTCGGCGGGAGCGATCAGTACTTC.

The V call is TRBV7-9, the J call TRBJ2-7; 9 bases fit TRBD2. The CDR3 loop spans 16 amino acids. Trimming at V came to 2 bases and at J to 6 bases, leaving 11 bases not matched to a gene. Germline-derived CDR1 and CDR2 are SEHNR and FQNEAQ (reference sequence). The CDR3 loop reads CASSLSSGTSSGEQYF. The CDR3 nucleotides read TGTGCCAGCAGCTTATCATCCGGGACTAGCTCAGGCGAGCAGTACTTC.

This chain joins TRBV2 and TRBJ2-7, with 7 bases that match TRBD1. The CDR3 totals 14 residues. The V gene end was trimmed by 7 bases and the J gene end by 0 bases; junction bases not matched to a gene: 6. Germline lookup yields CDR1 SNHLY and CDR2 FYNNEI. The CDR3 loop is CASMVTGTSYEQYF. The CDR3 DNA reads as TGTGCCAGCATGGTGACAGGGACCTCCTACGAGCAGTACTTC.